The 21 T cell receptor beta chains reported below all come from one sample, sequenced in a study of blood T cell repertoires in COVID-19. Assay used: immunoSEQ multiplex PCR; TCRdb lists only in-frame clones, some missing. This table has about 330,000 clones, roughly 89% appearing once. The sequenced sample was peripheral blood. These receptor sequences come from a man younger than 45 with COVID-19, enrolled during active disease.

The chain employs TRBV9 and TRBJ1-2; 12 nucleotides align to TRBD1. Looked up from germline, CDR1 is SGDLS and CDR2 is YYNGEE. This CDR3 comprises 20 residues. J was trimmed by 8 bases and V by 0 bases; bases with no gene match: 20. CDR3 protein: CASSVGTKSLAGQGARGYTF. As DNA, the CDR3 is TGTGCCAGCAGCGTAGGTACAAAAAGTTTGGCGGGACAGGGGGCTCGAGGCTACACCTTC.

The genes are TRBV21-1 and TRBJ2-7; the DNA was not used to check the table's D call, TRBD2. TRBV21-1 is an annotated pseudogene. The CDR3 length is 19 residues. The chain's CDR3 is CASSKELWNSGRSTYEQYF. CDR3 bases: TGTGCCAGCAGCAAAGAACTTTGGAATAGCGGGAGGTCTACCTACGAGCAGTACTTC.

The chain is built from TRBV6-2 or TRBV6-3 and TRBJ2-1, with TRBD2 matching over 8 bases. Germline values: CDR1 MNHEY, CDR2 SVGEGT. CDR3 length: 17 amino acids. The J segment lost 2 bases and the V segment lost 2 bases, leaving 8 bases of the junction unmatched. Here the CDR3 reads CASSYPTSGATYNEQFF. Written as DNA, the CDR3 is TGTGCCAGCAGTTACCCCACTAGCGGAGCGACCTACAATGAGCAGTTCTTC.

Only one count was recorded for this clone. The chain links TRBV4-2 to TRBJ1-2, with 9 bases identical to TRBD1. The CDR3 contains 16 residues. V shed 2 bases, J shed 8 bases, and the junction held 12 bases outside the gene matches. CDR1 and CDR2 from the germline V gene are LGHNA and YNFKEQ. The CDR3 DNA sequence: TGTGCCAGCAGCCAATGGGCTGGGACAGGGTCGGAAGGCTACACCTTC. It translates to CASSQWAGTGSEGYTF.

As concerns this clone: Other DNA sequences in this sample translate to the same CDR3. The V and J genes are TRBV7-3 and TRBJ2-3, with D perhaps matching TRBD2 (6 bases). CDR1 is SGHTA, CDR2 FQGTGA, per germline. The CDR3 runs to 15 residues. Trimming cost V 1 base and J 2 bases, with 10 bases left between them. CDR3 in amino acids: CASSLSLATTDTQYF. CDR3 coding DNA: TGTGCCAGCAGCTTAAGTCTAGCGACCACAGATACGCAGTATTTT. Based on the CDR3 plus reference TRBV7-3 and TRBJ2-3, the full variable domain is GAGVSQTPSNKVTEKGKYVELRCDPISGHTALYWYRQSLGQGPEFLIYFQGTGAADDSGLPNDRFFAVRPEGSVSTLKIQRTERGDSAVYLCASSLSLATTDTQYFGPGTRLTVL.

The CDR3: CASSLAGQGELFF. Here the CDR3 DNA reads TGTGCCAGCAGCTTGGCCGGACAGGGGGAGCTGTTTTTT. This sequence joins TRBV5-4 and TRBJ2-2; tentative D call: TRBD1 (6 bases). CDR1 and CDR2 (germline): SGHNT, YYREEE (reference sequence). The V end was cut by 0 bases, the J end by 8 bases, with 8 bases between. This CDR3 is 13 amino acids long.

V gene TRBV7-2 combines with J gene TRBJ1-1, with TRBD1 matching 9 bases. The J segment lost 7 bases and the V segment lost 1 base, leaving 4 bases of the junction unmatched. Germline-derived CDR1 and CDR2 are SGHTA and FQGNSA. CDR3 length: 14 residues. CDR3 DNA sequence: TGTGCCAGCAGCTTAGACAGGGGGCTGATTGAAGCTTTCTTT. It is translated as CASSLDRGLIEAFF. The full variable domain, with the rest looked up from reference TRBV7-2 and TRBJ1-1, is GAGVSQSPSNKVTEKGKDVELRCDPISGHTALYWYRQSLGQGLEFLIYFQGNSAPDKSGLPSDRFSAERTGGSVSTLTIQRTQQEDSAVYLCASSLDRGLIEAFFGQGTRLTVV.

This chain connects TRBV28 to TRBJ1-1; 7 bases are shared with TRBD1. In germline, CDR1 is MDHEN, CDR2 SYDVKM. The V and J ends lost 4 bases and 7 bases, in that order; junction bases with no gene match: 12. The CDR3 totals 15 residues. Written as DNA, the CDR3 is TGTGCCAGCAGTTCCCCCTGGACAGGTTCCCTTGAAGCTTTCTTT. Translation: CASSSPWTGSLEAFF.

The chain carries TRBV28 and TRBJ2-3, with D hard to call. The CDR3 spans 16 residues. Germline V CDR1 and CDR2: MDHEN, SYDVKM. Trimming stripped 2 bases from V and 2 bases from J, with 14 bases between. DNA for the CDR3: TGTGCCAGCAGTTTAAATTGGGTGACACACACAGATACGCAGTATTTT. Translated, it gives CASSLNWVTHTDTQYF.

This chain's CDR3 is CASSLSWTGGSGANVLTF. The DNA of the CDR3 is TGTGCCAGCAGTTTGTCCTGGACAGGGGGCTCTGGGGCCAACGTCCTGACTTTC. The chain joins TRBV27 to TRBJ2-6, with TRBD1 matching 10 bases. With 3 bases clipped from V and 0 bases from J, the junction kept 5 bases outside the gene matches. Per germline, CDR1 MNHEY and CDR2 SMNVEV (reference sequence). This CDR3 has 18 amino acids. Full variable domain (missing parts from reference TRBV27 and TRBJ2-6): EAQVTQNPRYLITVTGKKLTVTCSQNMNHEYMSWYRQDPGLGLRQIYYSMNVEVTDKGDVPEGYKVSRKEKRNFPLILESPSPNQTSLYFCASSLSWTGGSGANVLTFGAGSRLTVL.

The rearrangement joins TRBV7-8 to TRBJ2-7; D unclear. This CDR3 has 15 residues. Germline V gives CDR1 SGHVS, CDR2 FQNEAQ. The V end lost 2 bases, the J end lost 6 bases, and 17 bases lay between the germline ends. CDR3 in DNA: TGTGCCAGCAGCTTAAATACCCCCACACGAGGCGAGCAGTACTTC. Residues: CASSLNTPTRGEQYF.

The genes are TRBV6-2 or TRBV6-3 and TRBJ1-5, with 10 bases matching TRBD1. The length of the CDR3 is 15 residues. The J segment lost 7 bases and the V segment lost 5 bases, leaving 8 bases of the junction unmatched. The germline CDR1 and CDR2 sequences are MNHEY and SVGEGT. The CDR3 DNA reads TGTGCCAGCAGTACGGGACAGGGGTGGGAACAGCCCCAGCATTTT. Protein product: CASSTGQGWEQPQHF.

In its sample, this clone was seen once. This rearrangement joins TRBV28 to TRBJ1-2; no reliable D call. Germline loops: CDR1 MDHEN, CDR2 SYDVKM. V shed 3 bases and J shed 5 bases, with 13 bases lying between them. The CDR3 loop spans 14 amino acids. The CDR3 spells CASSLEPRLYGYTF. The CDR3 DNA reads as TGTGCCAGCAGTTTGGAGCCCCGATTATATGGCTACACCTTC.

The chain links TRBV27 to TRBJ2-5; 10 nucleotides align to TRBD2. Germline CDR1 reads MNHEY; CDR2 reads SMNVEV (reference sequence). The CDR3 runs to 17 residues. The J segment lost 2 bases and the V segment lost 5 bases, leaving 11 bases of the junction unmatched. The CDR3 DNA reads as TGTGCCAGCAGTCCTAGCGGGAGCCCTCGGGGGCAAGAGACCCAGTACTTC. Encoded protein: CASSPSGSPRGQETQYF.

The genes are TRBV18 and TRBJ1-1; D is undetermined. Trimming pared 4 bases from V and 0 bases from J, leaving 15 bases between. Germline CDR1 reads KGHSH; CDR2 reads LQKENI. The length of the CDR3 is 16 residues. The CDR3 is CASSLLKLVLNTEAFF. The CDR3 DNA reads as TGTGCCAGCTCACTCCTCAAGCTAGTGCTGAACACTGAAGCTTTCTTT.

This chain joins TRBV7-7 and TRBJ2-5, with TRBD2 identical over 12 bases. The CDR3 length is 16 residues. Unmatched junction bases numbered 3, after V lost 0 bases and J lost 4 bases. CDR1 and CDR2 from the germline V gene are SSHAT and FNYEAQ (reference sequence). Written as DNA, the CDR3 is TGTGCCAGCAGCTTAGCCCGACTAGCGGGAGCAGAGACCCAGTACTTC. It codes for CASSLARLAGAETQYF.

The chain has TRBV19 and TRBJ1-4, with 7 nucleotides matching TRBD1. Per the germline V gene, CDR1 is LNHDA and CDR2 is SQIVND (reference sequence). The V segment lost 3 bases and the J segment 5 bases; nucleotides outside the gene matches: 6. The CDR3 contains 15 residues. CDR3 nucleotides: TGTGCCAGTAGTATGTATGGGGACAGAAATGAAAAACTGTTTTTT. This translates into CASSMYGDRNEKLFF.

This CDR3 is CASSPREGVSYDTQYF. The CDR3 nucleotides are TGTGCCAGCAGCCCTCGCGAGGGGGTGAGTTATGATACGCAGTATTTT. The chain recombines TRBV9 with TRBJ2-3; possible D gene TRBD1, 6 bases. Germline values: CDR1 SGDLS, CDR2 YYNGEE. The CDR3 spans 16 residues. The V end was cut by 4 bases, the J end by 6 bases, with 21 bases between.

The chain has TRBV27 and TRBJ2-5, with D tentatively TRBD1 (6 bases). V gave up 5 bases and J gave up 4 bases, with 20 bases separating them. CDR3 length equals 16 residues. Germline assignment: CDR1 MNHEY and CDR2 SMNVEV (reference sequence). In DNA form, the CDR3 reads TGTGCCAGCAGTCCGTACCCACAGGGTGTCCGAGAGACCCAGTACTTC. Its protein product is CASSPYPQGVRETQYF.

This chain uses TRBV7-6 with TRBJ1-1; maybe TRBD1 (6 bases). Germline CDR1 is SGHVS and CDR2 is FNYEAQ. Trimming removed 6 bases at V and 8 bases at J, with 13 bases between. This CDR3 is built from 12 residues. CDR3 coding DNA: TGTGCCAGCAGGGGCTACACAGGGGAAGCTTTCTTT. Protein product: CASRGYTGEAFF.

CDR3 coding DNA: TGCGCCAGCAGCTCGATAACAGGGTCGGGCATTCAGTACTTC. Residues: CASSSITGSGIQYF. The J gene is TRBJ2-4, the V gene TRBV5-1; tentatively, D is TRBD1 (6 bases). CDR1 is SGHRS and CDR2 is YFSETQ in the germline V gene. Trimming pared 3 bases from V and 9 bases from J, leaving 16 bases between. The CDR3 spans 14 residues.